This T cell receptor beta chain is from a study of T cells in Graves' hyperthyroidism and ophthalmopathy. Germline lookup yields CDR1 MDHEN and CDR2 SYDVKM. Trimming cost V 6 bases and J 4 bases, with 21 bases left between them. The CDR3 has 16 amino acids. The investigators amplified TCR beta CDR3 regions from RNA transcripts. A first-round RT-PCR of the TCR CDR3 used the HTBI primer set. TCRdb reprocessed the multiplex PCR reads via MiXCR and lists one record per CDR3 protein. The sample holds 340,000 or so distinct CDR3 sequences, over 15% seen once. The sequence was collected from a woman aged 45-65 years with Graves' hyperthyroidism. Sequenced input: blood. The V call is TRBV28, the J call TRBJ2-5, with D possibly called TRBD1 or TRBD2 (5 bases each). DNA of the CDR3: TGTGCCAGCAGCCGAGGGCGAAATACTAGGGGAGAGACCCAGTACTTC. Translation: CASSRGRNTRGETQYF. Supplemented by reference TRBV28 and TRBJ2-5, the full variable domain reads DVKVTQSSRYLVKRTGEKVFLECVQDMDHENMFWYRQDPGLGLRLIYFSYDVKMKEKGDIPEGYSVSREKKERFSLILESASTNQTSMYLCASSRGRNTRGETQYFGPGTRLLVL.